Given below is one TCR beta chain in context. This entry is derived from a study of blood T cell repertoires in COVID-19. Cohort allocation depended upon clinical history that participants reported. The table came from immunoSEQ multiplex PCR; TCRdb's copy has only in-frame clones and leaves some out. The table records approximately 200,000 clones, around 86% of them present only once. V gave up 2 bases and J gave up 4 bases; unmatched junction bases: 8. The CDR3 runs to 16 residues. Germline V lookup: CDR1 SGHTA, CDR2 FQGNSA. The sequence derives from a young woman who had recovered from COVID-19. Sequencing used PBMCs or T cells enriched from blood (not recorded which). This chain connects TRBV7-2 to TRBJ2-7, with 10 nucleotides matching TRBD2. The CDR3 spells CASSLRSSGRKYEQYF. The CDR3 DNA follows: TGTGCCAGCAGCTTAAGAAGTAGCGGGAGGAAATACGAGCAGTACTTC.